This T cell receptor (beta chain) was sequenced in a study of tumor-infiltrating lymphocytes in primary liver carcinoma. Overall study results and limits: Since sampling was bulk and unsorted, CD4+ and CD8+ repertoires were not compared.

This CDR3 comprises 17 residues. Losses at the gene ends were 5 bases for V and 8 bases for J; bases not matched to a gene: 9. Germline DNA was also extracted, with blood RNA taken from unsorted whole blood. As regards this clonotype: Its antigen is unidentified. One base away lies a much larger clone, so this may be a sequencing read error.

From 500 ng of total RNA, TCR beta-specific cDNA was reverse-transcribed using a constant-region primer. Three nested multiplex PCR rounds, a slightly modified ARM-PCR, produced the libraries for TCR beta. Two initial PCR rounds of about 10 cycles each paired TRBV1-TRBV30 forward primers with a C-beta reverse primer. TCRdb ran MiXCR on the multiplex PCR reads and lists one entry per CDR3 protein. Of approximately 330,000 distinct CDR3 sequences in the sample, about 61% are singletons; the top ten hold under 8.5%. This chain uses TRBV12-3 or TRBV12-4 with TRBJ2-6, with 13 bases aligning to TRBD2. Sequencing was done on a sample of peripheral blood. This receptor was taken from a man aged 40-55 years with primary liver carcinoma and hepatitis B virus infection. In nucleotides, the CDR3 is TGTGCCAGCAGTCGGACTAGCGGGAGTTCCGGGCCCAACGTCCTGACTTTC. This sequence encodes CASSRTSGSSGPNVLTF.